This T cell receptor (beta chain) was sequenced in a study of blood T cell repertoires in COVID-19. Study context: Acute and convalescent COVID-19 specimens originated in the United States, Italy and Spain. Nucleic acid was either cDNA or gDNA, and it came from T cells, B-cell-depleted T cells, or PBMCs.

The V gene lost 3 bases and the J gene lost 2 bases, with 20 bases spanning the gap. CDR1 MGHDK and CDR2 SYGVNS come from the germline V gene. The length of the CDR3 is 18 residues. Using immunoSEQ multiplex PCR, the repertoire was profiled, and TCRdb retains in-frame clones only, with some absent. The table includes roughly 200,000 clones, about nine tenths detected once. This receptor was taken from a man younger than 35 with acute COVID-19. This chain connects TRBV25-1 to TRBJ2-4, with D possibly matching TRBD2 (5 bases). What was sequenced was PBMCs or T cells enriched from blood (not recorded which). CDR3 bases: TGTGCCAGCAGTGACCTCTCGGGTAGCGCCGAGTCCAAAAACATTCAGTACTTC. This gives the protein CASSDLSGSAESKNIQYF.